What follows are 16 T cell receptor beta chains derived from one specimen sequenced in a study of shared clonotypes between healthy human individuals. TCRdb keeps only in-frame clones here, not all; method: immunoSEQ multiplex PCR. The data contain a few million clones, approximately 96% of them singletons. The sequencing input was naive CD4+ T cells sorted from blood. The sample's subset: CD45RA+ positively selected. These receptor sequences come from a man younger than 35 in good health.

This sequence joins TRBV28 and TRBJ2-3; TRBD2 might be the D (6 bases). The CDR3 has 14 residues. Looked up from germline, CDR1 is MDHEN and CDR2 is SYDVKM. The germline V and J ends were trimmed by 8 bases and 0 bases, with 12 bases remaining between them. Written as DNA, the CDR3 is TGTGCCAGCGGGGAGGCAACTAGCACAGATACGCAGTATTTT. This translates into CASGEATSTDTQYF.

This sequence joins TRBV5-1 and TRBJ2-5; D remains ambiguous. This CDR3 contains 13 residues. Trimming took 6 bases from V and 2 from J, leaving 11 bases between them. Germline V gene lookup returns CDR1 SGHRS and CDR2 YFSETQ. CDR3 in DNA: TGCGCCAGCATGGGTTGGGTACAAGAGACCCAGTACTTC. Encoded protein: CASMGWVQETQYF.

The rearrangement uses TRBV5-4 and TRBJ2-7; TRBD1 agrees at 8 bases. Per germline, CDR1 SGHNT and CDR2 YYREEE (reference sequence). After removal of 0 bases from V and 5 bases from J, the junction contained 7 bases not matched to a gene. The CDR3 contains 15 residues. The CDR3 region is CASSLAAGGGDEQYF. The CDR3 nucleotides read TGTGCCAGCAGCTTGGCGGCAGGGGGCGGCGACGAGCAGTACTTC.

This clone was seen just once. This chain joins TRBV10-3 and TRBJ2-5; TRBD2 aligns across 8 bases. Looked up from germline, CDR1 is ENHRY and CDR2 is SYGVKD. This CDR3 is 13 amino acids long. The V and J ends lost 4 bases and 4 bases, in that order; junction bases with no gene match: 2. The chain's CDR3 is CAISAREGETQYF. The DNA for the CDR3 is TGTGCCATCAGTGCTCGGGAGGGAGAGACCCAGTACTTC.

This chain connects TRBV15 to TRBJ1-6, with a tentative D call TRBD1 (5 bases). The CDR3 is 16 amino acids. Trimming shortened V by 3 bases and J by 5 bases, and 14 bases separated the two germline ends. The V gene's germline CDR1 is LNHNV and CDR2 YYDKDF (reference sequence). This CDR3 reads CATSSAWGIDNSPLHF. The CDR3 region has the DNA TGTGCCACCAGCAGTGCGTGGGGGATAGATAATTCACCCCTCCACTTT. Looking up the rest from reference TRBV15 and TRBJ1-6 gives the full variable domain: DAMVIQNPRYQVTQFGKPVTLSCSQTLNHNVMYWYQQKSSQAPKLLFHYYDKDFNNEADTPDNFQSRRPNTSFCFLDIRSPGLGDTAMYLCATSSAWGIDNSPLHFGNGTRLTVT.

Remarks on this clone: Other DNA sequences in the same sample also yield this CDR3. The chain uses TRBV9 and TRBJ2-7; the D call may be TRBD1 or TRBD2 (5 bases each). V lost 0 bases and J lost 0, with 10 bases in between. The CDR3 spans 15 residues. The germline V gene encodes CDR1 SGDLS and CDR2 YYNGEE. The chain's CDR3 is CASSVDGASSYEQYF. CDR3 DNA sequence: TGTGCCAGCAGCGTAGACGGGGCCAGCTCCTACGAGCAGTACTTC.

This chain joins TRBV30 and TRBJ2-5; TRBD1 is a possible D gene (5 bases). V was shortened by 0 bases and J by 2 bases, with 13 bases between the two germline ends. From germline, CDR1 is GTSNPN and CDR2 SVGIG (reference sequence). The CDR3 totals 15 residues. The CDR3 DNA follows: TGTGCCTGGAGTGTACTATCAGGGTGGCAAGAGACCCAGTACTTC. Protein product: CAWSVLSGWQETQYF.

This chain uses TRBV5-6 with TRBJ2-2; 7 bases line up with TRBD1. The CDR3 covers 15 residues. CDR1 is SGHDT, CDR2 YYEEEE, per germline. The ends lost 3 bases at V and 3 bases at J; junction bases unmatched: 5. The CDR3 loop reads CASSWADRDTGELFF. The CDR3 DNA is TGTGCCAGCAGCTGGGCCGACAGGGACACCGGGGAGCTGTTTTTT.

V usage is TRBV6-6 and J usage is TRBJ2-2, with 15 bases aligning to TRBD2. There are 16 residues in the CDR3. V lost 7 bases to trimming and J lost 7 bases; unmatched junction nucleotides: 7. From germline, CDR1 is MNHNY and CDR2 SVGAGI (reference sequence). For the CDR3, the DNA is TGTGCCAGCACCCCCGGACTAGCGGGAGGGGGCGGGGAGCTGTTTTTT. Translation gives CASTPGLAGGGGELFF.

CDR3 sequence (DNA): TGTGCCAGCAGCTTAGCGAATGACCTAGCGGGTTCACGCTACGAGCAGTACTTC. This gives the protein CASSLANDLAGSRYEQYF. The chain uses TRBV7-2 and TRBJ2-7, with 8 bases aligning to TRBD2. V gave up 0 bases and J gave up 3 bases; unmatched junction bases: 13. The CDR3 length is 18 residues. Germline CDR1 and CDR2: SGHTA and FQGNSA.

The V call is TRBV29-1, the J call TRBJ1-1; the match to TRBD1 covers 8 bases. After removal of 3 bases from V and 11 bases from J, the junction contained 5 bases not matched to a gene. Germline V gene lookup returns CDR1 SQVTM and CDR2 ANQGSEA. The CDR3 spans 11 residues. The CDR3 protein is CSVDSGGRAFF. The DNA for the CDR3 is TGCAGCGTTGACTCAGGGGGCCGGGCTTTCTTT.

The J gene is TRBJ2-1, the V gene TRBV5-1; 9 nucleotides line up with TRBD1. The CDR3 loop spans 15 amino acids. CDR1 is SGHRS and CDR2 is YFSETQ in the germline V gene. V was clipped by 3 bases and J by 9 bases; unmatched bases: 10. CDR3 in amino acids: CASSSSGQGGSEQFF. DNA of the CDR3: TGCGCCAGCAGCTCCTCGGGACAGGGTGGGTCTGAGCAGTTCTTC.

This sequence joins TRBV6-6 and TRBJ2-5; D is ambiguous. Germline V gene sequence: CDR1 MNHNY, CDR2 SVGAGI (reference sequence). V lost 7 bases and J 5 bases, leaving 11 bases between the germline ends. CDR3 length: 12 amino acids. The CDR3 here is CASTQNRETQYF. The CDR3 DNA reads as TGTGCCAGCACCCAAAATCGGGAGACCCAGTACTTC.

The CDR3 coding sequence is TGTGCCAGCTCACAGGAGGGCCAATCCTCTGGAAACACCATATATTTT. This gives the protein CASSQEGQSSGNTIYF. V and J are TRBV18 and TRBJ1-3; D gene uncertain. V gave up 4 bases and J gave up 0 bases, with 13 bases separating them. This CDR3 region has 16 residues. Germline V gene sequence: CDR1 KGHSH, CDR2 LQKENI.

This chain uses TRBV5-1 with TRBJ1-1; a weak D match, TRBD1 (6 bases). The CDR3 runs 13 residues. V lost 1 base and J lost 4, with 8 bases in between. Germline CDR1 and CDR2: SGHRS and YFSETQ. The CDR3: CASSLIGGTEAFF. The CDR3 DNA reads as TGCGCCAGCAGCTTGATAGGGGGCACTGAAGCTTTCTTT.

CDR3 loop: CASSPPQGGTRYEQYF. The DNA of the CDR3 is TGTGCCAGCTCACCGCCTCAGGGAGGGACCCGTTACGAGCAGTACTTC. The rearrangement links TRBV18 to TRBJ2-7; 7 nucleotides align to TRBD2. V dropped 3 bases and J dropped 4; count of bases not matched to a gene: 12. There are 16 residues in the CDR3. Germline V CDR1 and CDR2: KGHSH, LQKENI.